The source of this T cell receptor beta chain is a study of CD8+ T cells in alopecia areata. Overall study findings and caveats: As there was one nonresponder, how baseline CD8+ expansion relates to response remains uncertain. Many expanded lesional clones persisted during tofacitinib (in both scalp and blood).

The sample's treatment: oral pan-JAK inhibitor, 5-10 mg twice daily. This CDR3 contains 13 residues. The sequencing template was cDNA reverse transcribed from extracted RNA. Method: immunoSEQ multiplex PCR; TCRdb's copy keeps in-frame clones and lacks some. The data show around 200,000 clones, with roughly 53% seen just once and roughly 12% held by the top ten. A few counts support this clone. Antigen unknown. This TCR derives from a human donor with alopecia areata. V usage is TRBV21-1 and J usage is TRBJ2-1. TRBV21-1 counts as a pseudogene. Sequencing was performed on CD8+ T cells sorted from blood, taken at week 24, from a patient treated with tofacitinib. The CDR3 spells CASSSSWGYEQFF. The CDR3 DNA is TGTGCCAGCAGCTCTTCCTGGGGGTATGAGCAGTTCTTC.